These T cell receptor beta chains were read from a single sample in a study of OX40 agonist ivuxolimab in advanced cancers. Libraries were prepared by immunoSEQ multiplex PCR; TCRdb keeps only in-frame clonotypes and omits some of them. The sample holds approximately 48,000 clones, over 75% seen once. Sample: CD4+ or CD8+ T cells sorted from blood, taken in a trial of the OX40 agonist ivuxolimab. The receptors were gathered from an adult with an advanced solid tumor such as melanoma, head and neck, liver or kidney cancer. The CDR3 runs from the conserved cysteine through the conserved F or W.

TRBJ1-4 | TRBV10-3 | CAISPVPGATNEKLFF
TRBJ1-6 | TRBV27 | CASSLEQGISPLHF
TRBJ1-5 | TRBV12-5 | CASGRGQGYNQPQHF
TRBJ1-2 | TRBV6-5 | CASSYSFQGGYGYTF
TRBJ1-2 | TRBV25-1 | CASSRRGGRLYGYTF
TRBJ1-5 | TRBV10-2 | CASSEFKTAPQPQHF
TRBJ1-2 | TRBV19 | CASSNPGQAKYGYTF
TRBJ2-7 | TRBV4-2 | CASSQDRLAGNYEQYF
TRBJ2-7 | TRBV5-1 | CASSGTGAGYEQYF
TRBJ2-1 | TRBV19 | CASSPGTGRGYSEQFF
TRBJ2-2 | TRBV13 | CASTQTGLAGTGELFF
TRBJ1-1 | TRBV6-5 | CASSFGGTEAFF